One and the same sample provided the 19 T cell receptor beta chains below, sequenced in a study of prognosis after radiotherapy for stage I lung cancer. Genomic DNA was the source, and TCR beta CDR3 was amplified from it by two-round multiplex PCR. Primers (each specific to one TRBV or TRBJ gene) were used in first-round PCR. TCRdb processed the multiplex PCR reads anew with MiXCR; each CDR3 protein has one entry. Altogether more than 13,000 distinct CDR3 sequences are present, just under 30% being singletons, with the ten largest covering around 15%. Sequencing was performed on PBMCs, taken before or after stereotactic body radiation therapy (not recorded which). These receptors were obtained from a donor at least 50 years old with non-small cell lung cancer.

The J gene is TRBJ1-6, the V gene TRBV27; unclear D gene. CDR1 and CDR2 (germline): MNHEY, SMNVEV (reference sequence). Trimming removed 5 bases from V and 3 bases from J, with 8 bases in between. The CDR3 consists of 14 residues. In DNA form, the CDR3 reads TGTGCCAGCAGTGCGGGGAGCTATAATTCACCCCTCCACTTT. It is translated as CASSAGSYNSPLHF.

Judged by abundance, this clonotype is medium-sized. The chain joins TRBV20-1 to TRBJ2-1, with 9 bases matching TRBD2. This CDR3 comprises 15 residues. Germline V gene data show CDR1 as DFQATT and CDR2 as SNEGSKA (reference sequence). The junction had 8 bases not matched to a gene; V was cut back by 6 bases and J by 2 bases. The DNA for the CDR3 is TGCAGTGCCACGGGACTAGCTGACACCTACAATGAGCAGTTCTTC. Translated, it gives CSATGLADTYNEQFF.

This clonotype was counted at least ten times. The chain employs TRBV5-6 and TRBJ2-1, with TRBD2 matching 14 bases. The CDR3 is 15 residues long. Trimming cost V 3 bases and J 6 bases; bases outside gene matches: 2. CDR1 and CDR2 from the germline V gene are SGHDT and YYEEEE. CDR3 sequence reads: CASSSGLAGVNEQFF. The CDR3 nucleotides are TGTGCCAGCAGCTCGGGACTAGCGGGAGTCAATGAGCAGTTCTTC.

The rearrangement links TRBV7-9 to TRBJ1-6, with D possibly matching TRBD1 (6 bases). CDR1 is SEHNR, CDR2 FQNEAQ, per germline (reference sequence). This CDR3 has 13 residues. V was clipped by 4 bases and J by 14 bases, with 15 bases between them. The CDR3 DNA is TGTGCCAGCAGCTCCGAGGGGGGTTCGACCCTCCACTTT. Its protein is CASSSEGGSTLHF.

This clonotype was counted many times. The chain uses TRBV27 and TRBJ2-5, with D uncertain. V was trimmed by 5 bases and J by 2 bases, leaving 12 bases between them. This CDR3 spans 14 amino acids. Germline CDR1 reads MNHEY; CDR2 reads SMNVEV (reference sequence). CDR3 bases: TGTGCCAGCAGTACCCGGCGCCAACAAGAGACCCAGTACTTC. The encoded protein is CASSTRRQQETQYF.

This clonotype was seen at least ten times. The CDR3 here is CASSRPGGVEKLFF. CDR3 DNA sequence: TGTGCCAGCAGTCGACCTGGAGGAGTTGAAAAACTGTTTTTT. This chain uses TRBV6-1 with TRBJ1-4; D gene unclear. CDR3 length: 14 amino acids. The germline V gene has CDR1 MNHNS and CDR2 SASEGT. V lost 5 bases to trimming and J lost 7 bases, with 14 bases between them.

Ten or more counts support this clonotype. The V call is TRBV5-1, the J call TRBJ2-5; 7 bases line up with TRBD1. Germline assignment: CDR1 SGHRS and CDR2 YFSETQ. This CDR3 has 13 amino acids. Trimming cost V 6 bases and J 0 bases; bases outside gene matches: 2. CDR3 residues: CASTGQDQETQYF. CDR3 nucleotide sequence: TGCGCCAGCACTGGACAGGACCAAGAGACCCAGTACTTC.

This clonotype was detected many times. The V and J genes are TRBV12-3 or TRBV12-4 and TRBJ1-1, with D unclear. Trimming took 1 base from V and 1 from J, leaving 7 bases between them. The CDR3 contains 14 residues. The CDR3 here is CASSLVPGNTEAFF. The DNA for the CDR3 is TGTGCCAGCAGTTTAGTCCCAGGGAACACTGAAGCTTTCTTT.

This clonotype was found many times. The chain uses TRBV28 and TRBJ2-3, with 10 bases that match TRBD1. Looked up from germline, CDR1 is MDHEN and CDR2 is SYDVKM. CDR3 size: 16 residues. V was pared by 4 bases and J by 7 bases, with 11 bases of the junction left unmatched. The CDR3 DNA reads TGTGCCAGCAGTTCAGATTGGACAGGGGGGGGGAATACGCAGTATTTT. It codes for CASSSDWTGGGNTQYF.

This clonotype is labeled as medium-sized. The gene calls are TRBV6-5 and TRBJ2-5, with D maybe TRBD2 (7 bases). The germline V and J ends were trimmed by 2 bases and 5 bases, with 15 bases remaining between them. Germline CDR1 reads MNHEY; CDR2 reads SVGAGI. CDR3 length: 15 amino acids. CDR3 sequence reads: CASSYGGAVMETQYF. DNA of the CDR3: TGTGCCAGCAGTTACGGGGGGGCCGTGATGGAGACCCAGTACTTC.

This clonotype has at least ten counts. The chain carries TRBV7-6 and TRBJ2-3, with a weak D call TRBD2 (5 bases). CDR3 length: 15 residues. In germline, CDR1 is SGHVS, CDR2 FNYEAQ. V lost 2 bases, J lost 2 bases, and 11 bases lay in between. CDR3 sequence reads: CASSLLALLTDTQYF. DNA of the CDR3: TGTGCCAGCAGCTTATTAGCGCTCCTCACAGATACGCAGTATTTT.

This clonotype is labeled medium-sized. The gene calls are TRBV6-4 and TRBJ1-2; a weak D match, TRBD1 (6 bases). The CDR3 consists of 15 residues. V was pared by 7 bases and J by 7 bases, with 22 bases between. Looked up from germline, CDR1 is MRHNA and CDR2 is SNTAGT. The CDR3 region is CASTPGSPGAFGYTF. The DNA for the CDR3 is TGTGCCAGCACTCCCGGAAGCCCGGGGGCGTTTGGCTACACCTTC.

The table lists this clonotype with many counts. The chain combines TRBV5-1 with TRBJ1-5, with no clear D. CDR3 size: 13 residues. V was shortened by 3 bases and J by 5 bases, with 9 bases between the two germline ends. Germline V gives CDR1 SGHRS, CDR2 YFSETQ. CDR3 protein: CASSSDFDQPQHF. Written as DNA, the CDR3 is TGCGCCAGCAGCTCGGACTTTGATCAGCCCCAGCATTTT.

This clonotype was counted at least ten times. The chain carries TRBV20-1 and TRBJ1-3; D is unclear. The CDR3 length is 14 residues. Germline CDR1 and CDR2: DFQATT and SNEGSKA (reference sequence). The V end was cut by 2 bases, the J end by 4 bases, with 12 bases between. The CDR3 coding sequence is TGCAGTGCTAGATCCTATACGGGAGGAAACACCATATATTTT. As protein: CSARSYTGGNTIYF.

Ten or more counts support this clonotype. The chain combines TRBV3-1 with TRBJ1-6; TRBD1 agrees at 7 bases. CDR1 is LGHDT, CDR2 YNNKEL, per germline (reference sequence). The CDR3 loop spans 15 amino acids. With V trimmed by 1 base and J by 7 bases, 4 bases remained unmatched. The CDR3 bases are TGTGCCAGCAGCCAAGCGGGACAGACGAATTCACCCCTCCACTTT. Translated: CASSQAGQTNSPLHF.

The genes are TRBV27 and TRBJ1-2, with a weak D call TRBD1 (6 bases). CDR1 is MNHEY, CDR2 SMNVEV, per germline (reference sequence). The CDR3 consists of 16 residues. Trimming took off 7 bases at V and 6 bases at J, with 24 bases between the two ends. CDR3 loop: CASILAVGAGWDGYTF. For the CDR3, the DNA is TGTGCCAGCATTCTCGCGGTGGGGGCAGGGTGGGATGGCTACACCTTC.

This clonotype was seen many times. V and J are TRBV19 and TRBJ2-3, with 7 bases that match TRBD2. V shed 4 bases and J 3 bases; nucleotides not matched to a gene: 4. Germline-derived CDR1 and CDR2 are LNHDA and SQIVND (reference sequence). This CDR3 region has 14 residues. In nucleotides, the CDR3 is TGTGCCAGTAGTAGCGGGAGTGGTACAGATACGCAGTATTTT. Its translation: CASSSGSGTDTQYF.

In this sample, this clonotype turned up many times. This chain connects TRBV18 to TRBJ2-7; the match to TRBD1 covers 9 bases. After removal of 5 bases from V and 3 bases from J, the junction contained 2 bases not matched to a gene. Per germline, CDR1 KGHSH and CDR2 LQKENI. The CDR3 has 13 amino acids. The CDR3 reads CASSETGGYEQYF. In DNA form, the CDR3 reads TGTGCCAGCTCAGAGACAGGGGGCTACGAGCAGTACTTC.

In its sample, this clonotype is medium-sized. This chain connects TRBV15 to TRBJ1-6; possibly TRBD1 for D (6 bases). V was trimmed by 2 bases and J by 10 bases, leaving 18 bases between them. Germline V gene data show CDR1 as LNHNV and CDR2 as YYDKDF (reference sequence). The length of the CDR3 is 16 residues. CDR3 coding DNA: TGTGCCACCAGCAGACTCCAGGGGTCCGTCGGGTCACCCCTCCACTTT. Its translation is CATSRLQGSVGSPLHF.